This TCR beta chain is drawn from a study of CD8 T cells in ankylosing spondylitis. Findings and limits, study-wide: Researchers reportedly found disease-linked clones significantly enriched in matched ankylosing spondylitis synovial fluid. It appeared that ankylosing spondylitis blood was characterized by a TCR beta motif of several highly homologous variants.

Germline loops: CDR1 SGHNT, CDR2 YENEEA. Trimming stripped 5 bases from V and 3 bases from J, with 16 bases between. The CDR3 is 16 amino acids. This clonotype appeared a single time. What it recognizes is unknown. TCRdb passed the 5' RACE reads through MiXCR, listing each CDR3 protein once. This sample carries hundreds of thousands of distinct CDR3 sequences, approximately 26% of them seen once, and the ten largest clones take under 0.9%. The TCR sequence derives from a male donor with ankylosing spondylitis. This sequence joins TRBV11-3 and TRBJ2-2; TRBD2 might be the D (5 bases). Material: blood, either unsorted or a sorted T cell fraction (not recorded which). CDR3 protein: CASSPAWELHTGELFF. The CDR3 nucleotides read TGTGCCAGCAGCCCTGCGTGGGAGCTCCACACCGGGGAGCTGTTTTTT.